Sequencing of this TCR beta chain was carried out in a study of T cell changes during pregnancy in multiple sclerosis. Germline-derived CDR1 and CDR2 are SEHNR and FQNEAQ (reference sequence). The V and J ends lost 5 bases and 6 bases respectively, with 9 bases between them. The CDR3 covers 12 residues. Profiling relied on immunoSEQ multiplex PCR, and the TCRdb table lists in-frame clones only, not all of them. The sample includes more than 45,000 clones, around 93% of them seen just once. This chain links TRBV7-9 with TRBJ2-3; D gene uncertain. This receptor was identified in a female donor with multiple sclerosis, enrolled in a pregnancy study. Sequenced here: CD8+ T cells from peripheral blood mononuclear cells, sampled in the second trimester of pregnancy. The CDR3 DNA reads TGTGCCAGCAGCCTTACTTATGATACGCAGTATTTT. Protein sequence: CASSLTYDTQYF. Supplemented by reference TRBV7-9 and TRBJ2-3, the full variable domain reads DTGVSQNPRHKITKRGQNVTFRCDPISEHNRLYWYRQTLGQGPEFLTYFQNEAQLEKSRLLSDRFSAERPKGSFSTLEIQRTEQGDSAMYLCASSLTYDTQYFGPGTRLTVL.